This T cell receptor beta chain was documented in a study of shared clonotypes between healthy human individuals. The junction had 2 bases not matched to a gene; V was cut back by 0 bases and J by 8 bases. This CDR3 comprises 15 residues. CDR1 is SGHDN and CDR2 is FVKESK in the germline V gene. The material for each subset, its genomic DNA, was split evenly across several immunoSEQ plates. Some clones are missing from TCRdb's copy, which holds only in-frame ones; the method was immunoSEQ multiplex PCR. This table has about 2,200,000 clones, roughly 91% appearing once. Findings of the study overall: Lower generation probabilities were found for non-shared clonotypes than for those shared by all four donors. Depth was large, yet rarefaction showed that sorted-subset sequencing was incomplete.

Of note for this clone: Its antigen remains unidentified.

Naive CD8 populations comprised CD45RO-negative cells positively selected for CCR7, excluding terminally differentiated effector memory CD45RA+ cells. This chain connects TRBV14 to TRBJ2-1; 12 positions agree with TRBD1. Sample: naive CD8+ T cells from PBMCs. This clonotype was sampled from a man aged 18 to 30 in good health. Some clones in this sample may be carry-over from other donors' samples. The CDR3 sequence: CASSQDGTGGYEQFF. The CDR3, as DNA: TGTGCCAGCAGCCAAGACGGGACAGGGGGCTATGAGCAGTTCTTC.